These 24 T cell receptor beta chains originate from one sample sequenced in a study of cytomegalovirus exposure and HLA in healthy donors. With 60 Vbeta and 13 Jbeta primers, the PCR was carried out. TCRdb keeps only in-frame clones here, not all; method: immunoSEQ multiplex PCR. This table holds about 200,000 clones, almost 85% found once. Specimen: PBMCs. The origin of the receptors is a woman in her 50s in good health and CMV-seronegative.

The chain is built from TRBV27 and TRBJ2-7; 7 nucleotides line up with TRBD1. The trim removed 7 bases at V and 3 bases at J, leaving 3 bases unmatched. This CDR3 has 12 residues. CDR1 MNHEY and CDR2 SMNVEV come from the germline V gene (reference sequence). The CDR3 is CASTDRSYEQYF. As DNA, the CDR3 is TGTGCCAGCACGGACAGGAGCTACGAGCAGTACTTC.

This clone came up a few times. The CDR3 sequence: CASSLRTGTSGRSAYEQYF. DNA of the CDR3: TGTGCCAGCAGCTTAAGGACCGGGACTAGCGGGAGGTCGGCCTACGAGCAGTACTTC. J is TRBJ2-7 and V is TRBV7-9, with 15 bases matching TRBD2. Trimming took 2 bases from V and 2 from J; bases not matched to a gene: 10. Germline CDR1 SEHNR, CDR2 FQNEAQ (reference sequence). There are 19 residues in the CDR3.

The CDR3 is CASSSIPGGGNQPQHF. The CDR3 DNA reads TGCGCCAGCAGCAGCATTCCAGGGGGCGGCAATCAGCCCCAGCATTTT. J is TRBJ1-5 and V is TRBV5-1, with 8 positions matching TRBD1. V shed 4 bases, J shed 2 bases, and the junction held 8 bases outside the gene matches. CDR1 and CDR2 (germline): SGHRS, YFSETQ. CDR3 length equals 16 residues.

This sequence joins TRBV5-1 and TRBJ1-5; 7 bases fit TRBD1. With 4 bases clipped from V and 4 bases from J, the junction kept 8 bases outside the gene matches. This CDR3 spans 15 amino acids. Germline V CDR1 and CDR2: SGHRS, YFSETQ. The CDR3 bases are TGCGCCAGCAGCCCCGGGACAGTCGGAAATCAGCCCCAGCATTTT. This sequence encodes CASSPGTVGNQPQHF.

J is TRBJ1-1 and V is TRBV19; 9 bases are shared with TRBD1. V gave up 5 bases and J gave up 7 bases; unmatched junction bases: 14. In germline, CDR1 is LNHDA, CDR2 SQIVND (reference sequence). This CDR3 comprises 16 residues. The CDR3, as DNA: TGTGCCAGTAGTCAGGGACAGGGCTTTACGGCTGGTGAAGCTTTCTTT. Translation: CASSQGQGFTAGEAFF.

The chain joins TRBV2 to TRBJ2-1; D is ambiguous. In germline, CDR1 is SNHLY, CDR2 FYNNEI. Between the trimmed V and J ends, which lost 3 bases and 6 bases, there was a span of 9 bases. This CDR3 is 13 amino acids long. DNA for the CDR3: TGTGCCAGCAGTGATGGCTGGAGCAATGAGCAGTTCTTC. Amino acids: CASSDGWSNEQFF.

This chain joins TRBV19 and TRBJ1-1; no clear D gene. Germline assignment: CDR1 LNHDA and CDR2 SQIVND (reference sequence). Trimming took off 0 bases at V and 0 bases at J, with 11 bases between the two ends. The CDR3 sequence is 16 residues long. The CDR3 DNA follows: TGTGCCAGTAGTATAGAAGGACTACACATGAACACTGAAGCTTTCTTT. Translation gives CASSIEGLHMNTEAFF.

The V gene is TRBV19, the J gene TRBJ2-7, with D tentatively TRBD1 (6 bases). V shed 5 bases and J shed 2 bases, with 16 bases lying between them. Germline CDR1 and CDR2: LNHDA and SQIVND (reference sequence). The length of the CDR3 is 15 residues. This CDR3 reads CASSPVSGQTYEQYF. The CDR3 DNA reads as TGTGCCAGTAGTCCCGTCTCGGGACAAACCTACGAGCAGTACTTC.

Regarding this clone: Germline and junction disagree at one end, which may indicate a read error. The CDR3 spells CAGSLYRNTEAFF. CDR3 nucleotides: TGTGCCGGCAGCTTATACAGGAACACTGAAGCTTTCTTT. V is TRBV11-3 and J is TRBJ1-1, with D unresolved. The length of the CDR3 is 13 residues. Germline lookup yields CDR1 SGHNT and CDR2 YENEEA.

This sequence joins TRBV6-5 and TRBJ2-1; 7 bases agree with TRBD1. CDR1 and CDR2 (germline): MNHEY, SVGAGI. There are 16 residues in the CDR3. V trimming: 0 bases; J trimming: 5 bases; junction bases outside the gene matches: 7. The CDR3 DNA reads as TGTGCCAGCAGTTACTCGACAGGGCCCGGGGACAATGAGCAGTTCTTC. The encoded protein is CASSYSTGPGDNEQFF.

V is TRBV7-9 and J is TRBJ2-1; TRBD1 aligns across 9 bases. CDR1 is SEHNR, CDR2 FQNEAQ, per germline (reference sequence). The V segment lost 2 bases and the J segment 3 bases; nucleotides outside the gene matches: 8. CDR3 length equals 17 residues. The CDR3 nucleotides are TGTGCCAGCAGCTTAACCTCCGGGACAGGGTTCTACAATGAGCAGTTCTTC. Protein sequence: CASSLTSGTGFYNEQFF.

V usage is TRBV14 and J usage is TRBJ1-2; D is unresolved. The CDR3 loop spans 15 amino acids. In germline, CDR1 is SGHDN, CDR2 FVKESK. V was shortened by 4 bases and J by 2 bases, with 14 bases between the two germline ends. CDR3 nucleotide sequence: TGTGCCAGCAGCCCGCTAGGAGGGTCGAACTATGGCTACACCTTC. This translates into CASSPLGGSNYGYTF.

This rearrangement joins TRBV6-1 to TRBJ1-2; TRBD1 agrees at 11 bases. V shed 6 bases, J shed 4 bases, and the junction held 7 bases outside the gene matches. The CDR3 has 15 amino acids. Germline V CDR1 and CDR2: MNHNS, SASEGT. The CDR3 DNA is TGTGCCAGCAGACCCGGGACAGGGGGTACCTATGGCTACACCTTC. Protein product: CASRPGTGGTYGYTF.

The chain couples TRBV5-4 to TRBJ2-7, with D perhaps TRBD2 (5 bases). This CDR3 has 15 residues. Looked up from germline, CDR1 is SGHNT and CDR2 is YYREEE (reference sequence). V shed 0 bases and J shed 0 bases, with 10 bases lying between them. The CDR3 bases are TGTGCCAGCAGCTTGGTCTTCGGACTCTCCTACGAGCAGTACTTC. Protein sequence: CASSLVFGLSYEQYF.

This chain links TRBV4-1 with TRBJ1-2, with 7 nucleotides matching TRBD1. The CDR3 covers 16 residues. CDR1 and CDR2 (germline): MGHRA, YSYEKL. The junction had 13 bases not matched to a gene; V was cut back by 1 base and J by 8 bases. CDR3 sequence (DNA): TGCGCCAGCAGCCAAGTAGTGGGGATATCGACAGGGGGCTACACCTTC. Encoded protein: CASSQVVGISTGGYTF.

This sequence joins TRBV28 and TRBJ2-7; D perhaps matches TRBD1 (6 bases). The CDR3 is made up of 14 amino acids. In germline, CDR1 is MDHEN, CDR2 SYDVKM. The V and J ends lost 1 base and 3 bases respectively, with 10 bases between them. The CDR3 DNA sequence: TGTGCCAGCAGTTTATCGAACAGGGTCTACGAGCAGTACTTC. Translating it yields CASSLSNRVYEQYF.

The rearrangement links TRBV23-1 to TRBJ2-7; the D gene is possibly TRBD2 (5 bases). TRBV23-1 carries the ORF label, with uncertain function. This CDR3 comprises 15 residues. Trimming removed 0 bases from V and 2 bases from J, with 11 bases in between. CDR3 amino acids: CASSQSRADPYEQYF. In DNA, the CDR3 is TGCGCCAGCAGTCAATCGAGGGCAGACCCCTACGAGCAGTACTTC.

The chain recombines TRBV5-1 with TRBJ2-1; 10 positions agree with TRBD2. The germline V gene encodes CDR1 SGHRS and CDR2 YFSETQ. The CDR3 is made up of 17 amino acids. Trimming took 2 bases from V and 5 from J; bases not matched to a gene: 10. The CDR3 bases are TGCGCCAGCAGCTTTAACTATGCTAGCGGGAGTAACAATGAGCAGTTCTTC. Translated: CASSFNYASGSNNEQFF.

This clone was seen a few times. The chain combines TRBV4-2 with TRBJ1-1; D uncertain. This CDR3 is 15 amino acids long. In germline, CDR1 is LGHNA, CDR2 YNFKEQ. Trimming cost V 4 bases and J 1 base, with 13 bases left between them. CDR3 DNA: TGTGCCAGCAGCCCGTTCAACCGGGGGAACACTGAAGCTTTCTTT. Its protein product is CASSPFNRGNTEAFF.

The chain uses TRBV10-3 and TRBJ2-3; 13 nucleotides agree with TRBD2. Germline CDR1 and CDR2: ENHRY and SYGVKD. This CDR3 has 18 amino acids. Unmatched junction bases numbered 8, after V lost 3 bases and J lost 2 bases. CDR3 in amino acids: CAISDPGLAGQNTDTQYF. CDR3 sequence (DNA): TGTGCCATCAGTGATCCGGGACTAGCGGGGCAGAACACAGATACGCAGTATTTT.

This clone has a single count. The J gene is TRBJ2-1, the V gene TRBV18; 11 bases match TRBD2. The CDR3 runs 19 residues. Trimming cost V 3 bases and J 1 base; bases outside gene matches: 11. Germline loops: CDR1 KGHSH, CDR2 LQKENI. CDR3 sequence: CASSPLAGGLSLSYNEQFF. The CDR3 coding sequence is TGTGCCAGCTCACCGCTAGCGGGAGGATTGTCATTGTCCTACAATGAGCAGTTCTTC.

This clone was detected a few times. CDR3 protein: CASSVGPSGANVLTF. CDR3 nucleotides: TGTGCCAGCAGTGTGGGGCCCTCTGGGGCCAACGTCCTGACTTTC. V is TRBV25-1 and J is TRBJ2-6; tentatively, D is TRBD1 (5 bases). Looked up from germline, CDR1 is MGHDK and CDR2 is SYGVNS. This CDR3 is 15 amino acids long. The ends were cut back, 4 bases at V and 0 bases at J, with 7 bases in the middle.

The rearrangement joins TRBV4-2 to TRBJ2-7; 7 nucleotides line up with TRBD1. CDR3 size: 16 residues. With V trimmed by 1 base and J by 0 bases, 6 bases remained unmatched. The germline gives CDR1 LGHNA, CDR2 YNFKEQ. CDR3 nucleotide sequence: TGTGCCAGCAGCCAAGCGGGGACAGCTAGCTCCTACGAGCAGTACTTC. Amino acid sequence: CASSQAGTASSYEQYF.

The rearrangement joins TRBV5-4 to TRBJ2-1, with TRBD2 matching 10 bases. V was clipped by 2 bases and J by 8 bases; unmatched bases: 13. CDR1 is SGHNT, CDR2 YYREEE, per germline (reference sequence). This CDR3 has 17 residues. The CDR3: CASSFRTGASGSDEQFF. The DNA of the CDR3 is TGTGCCAGCAGCTTCCGAACCGGGGCTAGCGGGAGCGATGAGCAGTTCTTC. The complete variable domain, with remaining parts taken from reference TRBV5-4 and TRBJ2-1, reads ETGVTQSPTHLIKTRGQQVTLRCSSQSGHNTVSWYQQALGQGPQFIFQYYREEENGRGNFPPRFSGLQFPNYSSELNVNALELDDSALYLCASSFRTGASGSDEQFFGPGTRLTVL.